The 20 T cell receptor beta chains below all came from one sample that was sequenced in a study of CD8+ T cells in alopecia areata listed by TCRdb under 2018. Libraries were prepared through the immunoSEQ multiplex PCR assay. To provide template for TCR sequencing, every sample had RNA extracted and reverse transcribed into cDNA. Imported from immuneACCESS, the table was reduced by TCRdb to in-frame sequences with V and J called. These copies leave out some clones; in studies compared against another copy, an unresolved V gene accounts for under half, and the cause of the remainder is not known. The sample table contains 150,000 to 200,000 clones; only one count was recorded for 60% of them. Approximately 1% of the sample is in the top ten clones. The time point label here, explained by the study, means: about 25 weeks on oral tofacitinib. The intended sense of this specimen's treatment or condition label: oral pan-JAK inhibitor, 5-10 mg twice daily.

The source material was CD4+ T cells sorted from blood, sampled at week 24, from a patient treated with tofacitinib. The receptor source for this set is a human donor with alopecia areata.

The V and J genes are TRBV10-3 and TRBJ1-1; D is undetermined. V lost 7 bases and J 8 bases, leaving 14 bases between the germline ends. This CDR3 spans 12 amino acids. Per the germline V gene, CDR1 is ENHRY and CDR2 is SYGVKD. Here the CDR3 DNA reads TGTGCCATCATTAATTCGTATGCCGAAGCTTTCTTT. Its translation is CAIINSYAEAFF.

The chain is built from TRBV5-1 and TRBJ2-5; TRBD2 might be the D (7 bases). CDR3 length equals 14 residues. Germline V gene data show CDR1 as SGHRS and CDR2 as YFSETQ. V lost 4 bases to trimming and J lost 5 bases, with 15 bases between them. The CDR3 loop reads CASSGGALAETQYF. The CDR3 DNA sequence: TGCGCCAGCAGCGGGGGGGCACTAGCGGAGACCCAGTACTTC.

DNA for the CDR3: TGTGCCAGCCAGGGGCCGGGAGGGGGCTACACCTTC. This codes for CASQGPGGGYTF. This sequence joins TRBV2 and TRBJ1-2; weak D call: TRBD1 (6 bases). V was cut by 8 bases and J by 8 bases, with 15 bases left in between. This CDR3 contains 12 residues. Germline V CDR1 and CDR2: SNHLY, FYNNEI.

V usage is TRBV9 and J usage is TRBJ1-2, with no clear D. The CDR3 consists of 11 residues. The germline CDR1 and CDR2 sequences are SGDLS and YYNGEE. Trimming cost V 3 bases and J 8 bases, with 8 bases left between them. The chain's CDR3 is CASSDEGGYTF. CDR3 nucleotides: TGTGCCAGCAGCGACGAGGGAGGCTACACCTTC.

This clone was seen a few times. The J gene is TRBJ1-1, the V gene TRBV29-1; possible D gene TRBD1, 6 bases. Germline V gene lookup returns CDR1 SQVTM and CDR2 ANQGSEA. This CDR3 has 14 residues. V was pared by 5 bases and J by 1 base, with 14 bases between. Written as DNA, the CDR3 is TGCAGCGTTCAACCGGGGACACCGAACACTGAAGCTTTCTTT. Translating gives CSVQPGTPNTEAFF.

The rearrangement joins TRBV30 to TRBJ1-1; a weak D match, TRBD1 (5 bases). V was shortened by 4 bases and J by 10 bases, with 22 bases between the two germline ends. Germline values: CDR1 GTSNPN, CDR2 SVGIG (reference sequence). The CDR3 runs to 14 residues. CDR3 DNA: TGTGCCTGGACTATCACCGGGTCAGGGAAGGGAGCTTTCTTT. Amino acids: CAWTITGSGKGAFF.

This clone was observed a few times. V usage is TRBV5-1 and J usage is TRBJ2-3; 9 nucleotides agree with TRBD1. V lost 0 bases, J lost 1 base, and 6 bases stayed unmatched. The CDR3 has 17 amino acids. Germline V gene sequence: CDR1 SGHRS, CDR2 YFSETQ. The CDR3 region has the DNA TGCGCCAGCAGCTTGGGGACAGGGGCGGGACGCACAGATACGCAGTATTTT. Its translation: CASSLGTGAGRTDTQYF.

The CDR3 protein is CAWSRLSTDTQYF. The CDR3 DNA sequence: TGTGCCTGGAGTAGGCTTTCCACAGATACGCAGTATTTT. J is TRBJ2-3 and V is TRBV30; D is undetermined. V dropped 2 bases and J dropped 2 bases, with 8 bases sitting between them. CDR1 GTSNPN and CDR2 SVGIG come from the germline V gene (reference sequence). The CDR3 loop spans 13 amino acids. Drawing the rest from reference TRBV30 and TRBJ2-3, the complete variable domain is SQTIHQWPATLVQPVGSPLSLECTVEGTSNPNLYWYRQAAGRGLQLLFYSVGIGQISSEVPQNLSASRPQDRQFILSSKKLLLSDSGFYLCAWSRLSTDTQYFGPGTRLTVL.

This clone was observed a single time. The chain recombines TRBV2 with TRBJ1-1; 9 bases align to TRBD1. This CDR3 is built from 14 residues. V was pared by 6 bases and J by 3 bases, with 5 bases of the junction left unmatched. Germline-derived CDR1 and CDR2 are SNHLY and FYNNEI. CDR3 nucleotide sequence: TGTGCCAGCAGACTACAGGGGGCCGACACTGAAGCTTTCTTT. Translating it yields CASRLQGADTEAFF.

V usage is TRBV25-1 and J usage is TRBJ1-1, with TRBD1 as a possible D gene (5 bases). Per germline, CDR1 MGHDK and CDR2 SYGVNS. This CDR3 has 13 amino acids. V lost 4 bases to trimming and J lost 1 base, with 7 bases between them. For the CDR3, the DNA is TGTGCCAGCAGTGCAACAGGGAACACTGAAGCTTTCTTT. This codes for CASSATGNTEAFF.

The chain uses TRBV7-6 and TRBJ2-5; 7 nucleotides agree with TRBD1. J gave up 4 bases and V 4 bases, and 3 bases lay outside the gene matches. The germline CDR1 and CDR2 sequences are SGHVS and FNYEAQ. CDR3 length equals 13 residues. CDR3 loop: CASSWGQRETQYF. The CDR3, as DNA: TGTGCCAGCAGCTGGGGACAGAGAGAGACCCAGTACTTC.

This clone was recorded once. Other DNA sequences from this sample encode an identical CDR3 as well. The chain recombines TRBV29-1 with TRBJ1-1; no clear D gene. V was cut by 4 bases and J by 0 bases, with 9 bases left in between. The CDR3 runs to 13 residues. Looked up from germline, CDR1 is SQVTM and CDR2 is ANQGSEA. The CDR3 sequence: CSVVRRLNTEAFF. The CDR3, as DNA: TGCAGCGTTGTGAGGAGGTTGAACACTGAAGCTTTCTTT. The variable domain in full, completed from reference TRBV29-1 and TRBJ1-1, reads SAVISQKPSRDICQRGTSLTIQCQVDSQVTMMFWYRQQPGQSLTLIATANQGSEATYESGFVIDKFPISRPNLTFSTLTVSNMSPEDSSIYLCSVVRRLNTEAFFGQGTRLTVV.

The rearrangement links TRBV29-1 to TRBJ1-2, with 9 bases that match TRBD1. Germline V gives CDR1 SQVTM, CDR2 ANQGSEA. CDR3 length: 13 amino acids. Trimming at V came to 4 bases and at J to 6 bases, leaving 6 bases not matched to a gene. The CDR3 DNA is TGCAGCGTTGCTGGACAGGGGCCCAATGGCTACACCTTC. This encodes CSVAGQGPNGYTF.

The chain carries TRBV11-3 and TRBJ2-3; D may be TRBD2 (6 bases). The CDR3 has 16 residues. The germline gives CDR1 SGHNT, CDR2 YENEEA. V was clipped by 0 bases and J by 8 bases, with 18 bases between them. The CDR3 loop reads CASSLEGGSGSLTQYF. CDR3 bases: TGTGCCAGCAGCTTAGAGGGGGGAAGTGGGTCCCTTACGCAGTATTTT. Complete variable domain (other parts from reference TRBV11-3 and TRBJ2-3): EAGVVQSPRYKIIEKKQPVAFWCNPISGHNTLYWYLQNLGQGPELLIRYENEEAVDDSQLPKDRFSAERLKGVDSTLKIQPAELGDSAVYLCASSLEGGSGSLTQYFGPGTRLTVL.

The chain employs TRBV6-5 and TRBJ2-1, with D maybe TRBD1 (5 bases). The CDR3 extends over 14 amino acids. The V gene lost 1 base and the J gene lost 7 bases, with 11 bases spanning the gap. Germline CDR1 is MNHEY and CDR2 is SVGAGI. The CDR3 DNA sequence: TGTGCCAGCAGTTACTGGGGCCCGACGAATGAGCAGTTCTTC. This encodes CASSYWGPTNEQFF.

V gene TRBV6-1 combines with J gene TRBJ2-5; maybe TRBD2 (6 bases). With 5 bases removed from V and 2 bases from J, the gap between germline ends came to 12 bases. This CDR3 is 14 amino acids long. Per the germline V gene, CDR1 is MNHNS and CDR2 is SASEGT. The CDR3 is CASSPAGLQETQYF. CDR3 nucleotide sequence: TGTGCCAGCAGTCCCGCGGGGCTACAAGAGACCCAGTACTTC.

The chain has TRBV29-1 and TRBJ1-2; D uncertain. Germline assignment: CDR1 SQVTM and CDR2 ANQGSEA. The CDR3 has 12 residues. V lost 7 bases to trimming and J lost 3 bases, with 12 bases between them. The CDR3 DNA reads TGCAGCGGAAAGAACAGTCACTATGGCTACACCTTC. Residues: CSGKNSHYGYTF.

The gene calls are TRBV4-3 and TRBJ1-1; no clear D. The CDR3 is made up of 13 amino acids. Germline CDR1 and CDR2: LGHNA and YSLEER. V lost 1 base, J lost 0 bases, and 3 bases lay in between. The CDR3: CASSQVVNTEAFF. The CDR3 DNA sequence: TGCGCCAGCAGCCAAGTTGTGAACACTGAAGCTTTCTTT.

This rearrangement joins TRBV29-1 to TRBJ1-1; a weak D match, TRBD1 (5 bases). The ends were cut back, 6 bases at V and 10 bases at J, with 24 bases in the middle. Germline lookup yields CDR1 SQVTM and CDR2 ANQGSEA. The CDR3 has 14 amino acids. The CDR3 DNA is TGCAGCGTGAGGGCCTCTCAGGGAGCTCAAGGAGCTTTCTTT. This sequence encodes CSVRASQGAQGAFF.

This chain joins TRBV6-1 and TRBJ1-5; 8 bases agree with TRBD1. CDR3 size: 12 residues. The V and J ends lost 7 bases and 7 bases, in that order; junction bases with no gene match: 3. The germline CDR1 and CDR2 sequences are MNHNS and SASEGT. Here the CDR3 DNA reads TGTGCCAGCACAGGGGGCGTACAGCCCCAGCATTTT. Protein: CASTGGVQPQHF.